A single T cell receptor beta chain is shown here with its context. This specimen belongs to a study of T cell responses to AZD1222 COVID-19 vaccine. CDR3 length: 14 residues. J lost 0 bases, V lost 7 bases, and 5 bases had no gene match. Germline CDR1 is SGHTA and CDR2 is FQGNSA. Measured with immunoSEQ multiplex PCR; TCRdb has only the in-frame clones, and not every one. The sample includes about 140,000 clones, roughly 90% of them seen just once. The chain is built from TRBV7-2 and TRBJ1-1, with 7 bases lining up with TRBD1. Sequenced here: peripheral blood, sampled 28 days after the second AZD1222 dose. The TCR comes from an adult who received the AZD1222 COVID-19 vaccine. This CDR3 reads CASTRDSLNTEAFF. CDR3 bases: TGTGCCAGCACCCGGGACAGCCTGAACACTGAAGCTTTCTTT.